This T cell receptor (beta chain) was sequenced during a study of monozygotic twins with cystic fibrosis. Overall study: Libraries were built from roughly 3 micrograms of fragmented DNA using approximately 15 PCR cycles.

V lost 3 bases and J lost 0, with 24 bases in between. CDR1 is SNHLY, CDR2 FYNNEI, per germline. The CDR3 is 20 amino acids. Libraries were prepared by immunoSEQ multiplex PCR; TCRdb keeps only in-frame clonotypes and omits some of them. Of about 24,000 clones in the sample, 85% to 95% were seen once. The J gene is TRBJ2-1, the V gene TRBV2, with a possible D match to TRBD2 (6 bases). Sequenced: blood. This TCR came from a girl aged 2 to 10 with cystic fibrosis. The CDR3 DNA reads as TGTGCCAGCAGTGAGTCGGACTACGTACTACTTAACAGCTCCTACAATGAGCAGTTCTTC. Amino acids: CASSESDYVLLNSSYNEQFF.